The rows below give T cell receptor beta chains drawn from one sample of a study of metastatic and nonmetastatic thyroid tumors. TCRdb re-analyzed the PCR reads using MiXCR. The data contain 16,000 or so clones, approximately 24% of them singletons. The material sequenced was tumor tissue. The source of these receptors is a male donor with papillary thyroid cancer or a benign thyroid nodule (not recorded which). Some clones in this sample may be carry-over from other donors' samples. Each CDR3 is given without its conserved first and last residue. The order of the fields is clone size, V gene, J gene, CDR3 protein. Clone size is shown for a subset of rows, as once, few, many or a class of expanded clone.

size: .
V: TRBV6-1
J: TRBJ1-5
CDR3: AISPWDRFQPQH

size: .
V: TRBV4-2
J: TRBJ2-1
CDR3: ASSQVADNEQF

size: many
V: TRBV16
J: TRBJ2-7
CDR3: ASSQGQGANDEQY

size: few
V: TRBV6-2/TRBV6-3
J: TRBJ2-5
CDR3: ASSYDGGVGGETQY

size: .
V: TRBV2
J: TRBJ1-5
CDR3: ASSEATGDLQPQH

size: many
V: TRBV6-2/TRBV6-3
J: TRBJ2-3
CDR3: ASSPQGTDTQY

size: many
V: TRBV20-1
J: TRBJ2-3
CDR3: SAKDRQGNTDTQY

size: many
V: TRBV5-1
J: TRBJ2-5
CDR3: ASSLGWGETQY

size: .
V: TRBV7-8
J: TRBJ1-5
CDR3: ASSPRRVANQPQH

size: medium-sized
V: TRBV29-1
J: TRBJ1-2
CDR3: SVETEHPGYT

size: many
V: TRBV5-8
J: TRBJ1-2
CDR3: ASSLSDSGVGYT